Presented here are 18 T cell receptor beta chains from one specimen sequenced in a study of tumor and adjacent non-tumor tissue in lung cancer. RNA was extracted from bulk tissue without any cell sorting. TCRbeta libraries were built with three rounds of nested PCR, modified from ARM-PCR. TCRdb reprocessed the multiplex PCR reads with MiXCR, giving one entry per CDR3 protein. The table has about 110,000 distinct CDR3 sequences, 84% seen once; the top ten hold under 25%. The material sequenced was lung tumor tissue. The receptors were sampled from a man aged 65 to 85 with non-small cell lung cancer.

Note on this clonotype: One end of the junction is discordant with germline, which a read error may explain. The chain employs TRBV12-3 or TRBV12-4 and TRBJ2-5; the D is unclear. The CDR3 spans 12 residues. DNA for the CDR3: TGTGTCAGCAGTTTTTTAGAAGAGGCCCAGTACTTC. This codes for CVSSFLEEAQYF.

Of note for this clonotype: One end of the junction is discordant with germline, which a read error may explain. The rearrangement links TRBV11-2 to TRBJ2-7, with D tentatively TRBD2 (5 bases). Germline V gives CDR1 SGHAT, CDR2 FQNNGV. The CDR3 totals 17 residues. The CDR3 coding sequence is TGTACCAGCAGCTTAGTATCCATTAGGCTAGCCTACTACGAGCAGTACTTC. Protein: CTSSLVSIRLAYYEQYF.

The chain couples TRBV20-1 to TRBJ2-7, with D perhaps matching TRBD2 (5 bases). The V gene's germline CDR1 is DFQATT and CDR2 SNEGSKA (reference sequence). Between the trimmed V and J ends, which lost 0 bases and 8 bases, there was a span of 20 bases. CDR3 length: 15 amino acids. The CDR3: CSARDHEGIRPQQYF. In DNA form, the CDR3 reads TGCAGTGCTAGAGATCACGAGGGAATCAGACCACAGCAGTACTTC.

A note on this clonotype: The germline gene is not matched at one end of the junction; a read error may be the cause. This sequence joins TRBV4-1 and TRBJ2-7, with 7 bases that match TRBD1. The CDR3 runs to 15 residues. CDR1 MGHRA and CDR2 YSYEKL come from the germline V gene. Written as DNA, the CDR3 is TGCGCCTGCAGCCAAGAAGACAGGGTCTCCTACGAGCGGTACTTC. It encodes CACSQEDRVSYERYF.

The rearrangement joins TRBV12-3 or TRBV12-4 to TRBJ1-1; D ambiguous. This CDR3 contains 12 residues. The V gene lost 9 bases and the J gene lost 5 bases, with 13 bases spanning the gap. CDR3 DNA: TGTGCCAGGAGTCTCTCCGGGACTGAAGCTTTCTTT. As protein: CARSLSGTEAFF.

Notes on this clonotype: Sequence at one end of the junction differs from germline and may be a read error. This chain links TRBV7-8 with TRBJ1-5; the match to TRBD1 covers 9 bases. The germline CDR1 and CDR2 sequences are SGHVS and FQNEAQ. CDR3 size: 15 residues. The CDR3 loop reads CPSSGTGNNNQPQHF. DNA of the CDR3: TGTCCCAGCAGCGGGACAGGGAATAACAATCAGCCCCAGCATTTT.

A remark on this clonotype: The final CDR3 position lacks the conserved phenylalanine or tryptophan, pointing to a likely read error. Because the CDR3's place on the DNA is in doubt, the DNA is left out and the CDR3 is given as listed by TCRdb. The chain links TRBV12-3 or TRBV12-4 to TRBJ2-6. The length of the CDR3 is 13 amino acids, counting both ends. This chain's CDR3 is CASSFGGANVLTL.

Regarding this clonotype: This CDR3 is missing its conserved last phenylalanine or tryptophan, likely due to a read error. The J gene is TRBJ1-1, the V gene TRBV11-3; D unclear. The germline V gene has CDR1 SGHNT and CDR2 YENEEA. V gave up 2 bases and J gave up 0 bases, with 13 bases separating them. The CDR3 spans 16 residues. In nucleotides, the CDR3 is TGTGCCAGCAGCTTATATAGCATCAGGATGAACACTGAAGCTTTCCTT. Translated, it gives CASSLYSIRMNTEAFL.

Worth noting for this clonotype: Since a much larger clone is just one base distant, this may be a read error. This chain uses TRBV28 with TRBJ1-5; D call uncertain. Germline assignment: CDR1 MDHEN and CDR2 SYDVKM. The CDR3 length is 14 residues. The CDR3 DNA reads as TGTGCCAACAGTTTCTCGGGAAGCAATCAGCCCCAGCATTTT. It codes for CANSFSGSNQPQHF.

In its sample, this clonotype was seen a few times. The rearrangement uses TRBV12-3 or TRBV12-4 and TRBJ2-3; TRBD2 agrees at 16 bases. With V trimmed by 6 bases and J by 11 bases, 8 bases remained unmatched. The CDR3 sequence is 15 residues long. CDR3 sequence: CASRTPGLAGGVQYF. The CDR3 coding sequence is TGTGCCAGCAGAACCCCGGGACTAGCGGGGGGGGTGCAGTATTTT.

Concerning this clonotype itself: This CDR3 is missing its conserved last phenylalanine or tryptophan, likely due to a read error. The gene calls are TRBV29-1 and TRBJ2-5; maybe TRBD1 (6 bases). Per the germline V gene, CDR1 is SQVTM and CDR2 is ANQGSEA. CDR3 length equals 16 residues. The CDR3 DNA reads TGTAGCACCAAGCCCTACCTCCAGACAGGTCAAGAGATCCAGTACATC. This sequence encodes CSTKPYLQTGQEIQYI.

The chain is built from TRBV14 and TRBJ2-2, with D uncertain. V dropped 4 bases and J dropped 7 bases, with 4 bases sitting between them. This CDR3 spans 11 amino acids. Germline CDR1 and CDR2: SGHDN and FVKESK. Written as DNA, the CDR3 is TGTGCCAGCAGCCTTCGCGGGGAGCTGTTTTTT. It specifies CASSLRGELFF.

A word on this clonotype: A junction boundary mismatches the germline segment, possibly from a read error. The chain is built from TRBV20-1 and TRBJ2-3; D might be TRBD2 (6 bases). The V gene's germline CDR1 is DFQATT and CDR2 SNEGSKA (reference sequence). This CDR3 is 12 amino acids long. CDR3 in amino acids: CSAQEGTDTRYF. The CDR3 nucleotides are TGCAGTGCCCAGGAGGGCACAGATACGCGGTATTTT.

Note on this clonotype: A much larger clonotype is one base distant, so this may be a read error. The chain links TRBV7-9 to TRBJ1-5, with a tentative D call TRBD1 (6 bases). The V end was cut by 6 bases, the J end by 3 bases, with 15 bases between. This CDR3 comprises 15 residues. Germline V gene lookup returns CDR1 SEHNR and CDR2 FQNEAQ (reference sequence). The chain's CDR3 is CASRLNGQYNQPQHF. For the CDR3, the DNA is TGTGCCAGCAGGTTAAATGGACAGTACAATCAGCCCCAGCATTTT.

As regards this clonotype: One end of the junction fails to match germline, which may point to a read error. The V gene is TRBV11-2, the J gene TRBJ1-4; D perhaps matches TRBD1 (6 bases). The CDR3 sequence is 15 residues long. Germline values: CDR1 SGHAT, CDR2 FQNNGV. CDR3 amino acids: CASSRSGTSNEKPFF. As DNA, the CDR3 is TGTGCAAGCAGCAGAAGCGGGACAAGTAATGAAAAACCGTTTTTT.

This clonotype was detected only a few times. With a much larger clone just one base away, this may be a read error. The CDR3 carries no conserved terminal phenylalanine or tryptophan, so it likely arises from a read error. CDR3 in amino acids: CASKRGNTIYL. Written as DNA, the CDR3 is TGTGCCAGCAAAAGGGGCAACACCATATATCTT. The chain employs TRBV12-3 or TRBV12-4 and TRBJ1-3, with D perhaps TRBD1 (5 bases). Trimming shortened V by 7 bases and J by 7 bases, and 8 bases separated the two germline ends. This CDR3 contains 11 residues.

V and J are TRBV7-8 and TRBJ2-1; no reliable D call. This CDR3 has 13 amino acids. Trimming pared 0 bases from V and 8 bases from J, leaving 8 bases between. The germline V gene encodes CDR1 SGHVS and CDR2 FQNEAQ. As DNA, the CDR3 is TGTGCCAGCAGCTTAGCGCCGTGGGATGAGCAGTTCTTC. This gives the protein CASSLAPWDEQFF.

Comments on this clonotype: The junction and the germline gene differ at one end; a read error may be behind it. The rearrangement joins TRBV29-1 to TRBJ2-3; D may be TRBD1 (5 bases). Germline loops: CDR1 SQVTM, CDR2 ANQGSEA. The CDR3 loop spans 13 amino acids. CDR3 nucleotides: TGCAGCGTTACTGGGCAGGGCACATATACACAGTATTTT. Protein product: CSVTGQGTYTQYF.